The 19 T cell receptor beta chains below come from one sample, sequenced in a study of T-cell memory formation after mild COVID-19. Each CDR3 protein gets one entry after TCRdb re-called the 5' RACE reads with MiXCR. The table lists approximately 170,000 distinct CDR3 sequences, 10% to 15% of them singletons. Material for sequencing was PBMCs or a T cell subset sorted from them (not recorded which). These TCRs come from a man aged 18 to 30 who had mild COVID-19 (a few samples of this study predate the infection). Cell type and time point are not known.

This clonotype has a single count. The V call is TRBV15, the J call TRBJ1-3, with unresolved D. There are 17 residues in the CDR3. The ends were cut back, 0 bases at V and 0 bases at J, with 12 bases in the middle. The V gene's germline CDR1 is LNHNV and CDR2 YYDKDF (reference sequence). The CDR3 sequence is CATSRDLGRSSGNTIYF. The CDR3 bases are TGTGCCACCAGCAGAGATCTGGGCAGGAGCTCTGGAAACACCATATATTTT. Full variable domain (rest looked up from reference TRBV15 and TRBJ1-3): DAMVIQNPRYQVTQFGKPVTLSCSQTLNHNVMYWYQQKSSQAPKLLFHYYDKDFNNEADTPDNFQSRRPNTSFCFLDIRSPGLGDTAMYLCATSRDLGRSSGNTIYFGEGSWLTVV.

This clonotype was counted between two and nine times. The genes are TRBV5-1 and TRBJ1-1; D ambiguous. The CDR3 is 16 amino acids. Germline V lookup: CDR1 SGHRS, CDR2 YFSETQ. Trimming took 0 bases from V and 3 from J, leaving 15 bases between them. CDR3 in DNA: TGCGCCAGCAGCTTGGACCTAGGGCAGTTTTACACTGAAGCTTTCTTT. Translated, it gives CASSLDLGQFYTEAFF.

This clonotype was recorded at least ten times. The V and J genes are TRBV5-1 and TRBJ2-3; 7 bases map to TRBD2. CDR3 length: 15 residues. The germline V gene has CDR1 SGHRS and CDR2 YFSETQ. J lost 0 bases, V lost 1 base, and 2 bases had no gene match. CDR3 bases: TGCGCCAGCAGCTTGCCAGCGGGGAGCACAGATACGCAGTATTTT. Protein sequence: CASSLPAGSTDTQYF.

This sequence joins TRBV27 and TRBJ1-4, with D possibly matching TRBD1 (5 bases). Germline V gene sequence: CDR1 MNHEY, CDR2 SMNVEV (reference sequence). This CDR3 contains 15 residues. V lost 2 bases and J 8 bases, leaving 15 bases between the germline ends. This CDR3 reads CASSLMAGYSEKLFF. DNA of the CDR3: TGTGCCAGCAGTTTAATGGCAGGGTACTCCGAAAAACTGTTTTTT.

This clonotype was seen more than once but under ten times. The chain recombines TRBV5-6 with TRBJ2-3; D is possibly TRBD1 (6 bases). CDR3 length equals 15 residues. V lost 4 bases, J lost 0 bases, and 12 bases lay in between. The germline CDR1 and CDR2 sequences are SGHDT and YYEEEE. The CDR3 region has the DNA TGTGCCAGCAGCCCACAAGGGGGTAGCACAGATACGCAGTATTTT. Amino acid sequence: CASSPQGGSTDTQYF.

This clonotype appeared once. CDR3 in amino acids: CASSLALTLRDTEAFF. In DNA, the CDR3 is TGTGCCAGCAGCTTAGCGCTAACCCTCCGGGACACTGAAGCTTTCTTT. The rearrangement joins TRBV7-9 to TRBJ1-1; no reliable D call. This CDR3 is built from 16 residues. The V end was cut by 0 bases, the J end by 3 bases, with 14 bases between. Per the germline V gene, CDR1 is SEHNR and CDR2 is FQNEAQ (reference sequence).

This clonotype was counted only a few times. The chain joins TRBV6-1 to TRBJ2-7, with D possibly matching TRBD2 (6 bases). Germline assignment: CDR1 MNHNS and CDR2 SASEGT. Trimming removed 3 bases from V and 5 bases from J, with 14 bases in between. The CDR3 has 14 residues. The CDR3 region has the DNA TGTGCCAGCAGTGAGGTCGGGAGAGTCGACGAGCAGTACTTC. Its protein is CASSEVGRVDEQYF.

This clonotype was recorded a few times. This chain uses TRBV27 with TRBJ1-2, with 8 bases lining up with TRBD1. This CDR3 spans 15 amino acids. Germline values: CDR1 MNHEY, CDR2 SMNVEV (reference sequence). V was clipped by 8 bases and J by 6 bases; unmatched bases: 14. In DNA, the CDR3 is TGTGCCAGCTCCCTATCGCGACAGGGGAGGAATGGCTACACCTTC. Translation: CASSLSRQGRNGYTF.

Written as DNA, the CDR3 is TGTGCTAGTGGTTTGACCGCCACAGATACGCAGTATTTT. Amino acids: CASGLTATDTQYF. The chain carries TRBV12-5 and TRBJ2-3; the D is unclear. This CDR3 is 13 amino acids long. Germline-derived CDR1 and CDR2 are LGHNT and FRNRAP. The germline V and J ends were trimmed by 2 bases and 2 bases, with 5 bases remaining between them.

This clonotype was seen only a few times. The chain joins TRBV7-9 to TRBJ1-1, with TRBD1 matching 12 bases. CDR1 SEHNR and CDR2 FQNEAQ come from the germline V gene (reference sequence). Trimming cost V 4 bases and J 0 bases; bases outside gene matches: 9. The CDR3 sequence is 18 residues long. This CDR3 is CASSYPSGTGGVNTEAFF. The DNA of the CDR3 is TGTGCCAGCAGCTACCCGTCAGGGACAGGGGGCGTGAACACTGAAGCTTTCTTT.

In its sample, this clonotype was seen many times. The DNA for the CDR3 is TGTGCCAGCAGTGAAAGTAGCGCCTACAATGAGCAGTTCTTC. Translating gives CASSESSAYNEQFF. This chain uses TRBV25-1 with TRBJ2-1; a weak D match, TRBD2 (5 bases). V was cut by 2 bases and J by 2 bases, with 7 bases left in between. This CDR3 spans 14 amino acids. Germline V gene sequence: CDR1 MGHDK, CDR2 SYGVNS.

The V call is TRBV12-3 or TRBV12-4, the J call TRBJ1-1; D unclear. Trimming removed 7 bases from V and 0 bases from J, with 12 bases in between. The CDR3 has 14 residues. CDR3 in amino acids: CASTSEGLNTEAFF. The CDR3 coding sequence is TGTGCCAGCACCTCGGAGGGATTGAACACTGAAGCTTTCTTT.

The genes are TRBV7-6 and TRBJ2-3; 7 nucleotides match TRBD1. The CDR3 is made up of 15 amino acids. V was pared by 8 bases and J by 5 bases, with 13 bases of the junction left unmatched. In germline, CDR1 is SGHVS, CDR2 FNYEAQ. The CDR3 DNA follows: TGTGCCAGCTCCCGAGGGACAGTCCGTGGAGATACGCAGTATTTT. It is translated as CASSRGTVRGDTQYF.

The rearrangement joins TRBV11-1 to TRBJ2-7; maybe TRBD1 (6 bases). CDR1 is SGHAT and CDR2 is FQDESV in the germline V gene (reference sequence). V was clipped by 3 bases and J by 4 bases, with 13 bases between them. CDR3 length equals 14 residues. The CDR3 DNA reads TGTGCCAGCAGCTTGAACCGGGACACTTACGAGCAGTACGTC. It yields the protein CASSLNRDTYEQYV.

This clonotype has just one count. V and J are TRBV28 and TRBJ2-7; the match to TRBD1 covers 7 bases. J lost 3 bases, V lost 10 bases, and 6 bases had no gene match. This CDR3 comprises 12 residues. Germline CDR1 reads MDHEN; CDR2 reads SYDVKM. The CDR3 DNA reads as TGTGCCACGGGACAGACAAACTACGAGCAGTACGTC. Residues: CATGQTNYEQYV.

In its sample, this clonotype was seen many times. The rearrangement links TRBV5-1 to TRBJ2-4, with TRBD2 as a possible D gene (6 bases). This CDR3 region has 16 residues. V was shortened by 0 bases and J by 10 bases, with 20 bases between the two germline ends. The germline CDR1 and CDR2 sequences are SGHRS and YFSETQ. CDR3 region: CASSLGLRDSGGIQYF. The CDR3 DNA is TGCGCCAGCAGCTTGGGACTCCGGGACTCCGGAGGAATTCAGTACTTC.

In its sample, this clonotype was seen a few times. The gene calls are TRBV20-1 and TRBJ1-1; 7 bases match TRBD1. Losses at the gene ends were 4 bases for V and 3 bases for J; bases not matched to a gene: 8. This CDR3 spans 14 amino acids. CDR1 is DFQATT and CDR2 is SNEGSKA in the germline V gene (reference sequence). CDR3 sequence reads: CSAIPGGRDTEAFF. In DNA, the CDR3 is TGCAGTGCTATTCCAGGGGGTCGGGACACTGAAGCTTTCTTT.

This clonotype was detected only a few times. The chain uses TRBV24-1 and TRBJ2-2; D is unresolved. Germline loops: CDR1 KGHDR, CDR2 SFDVKD. The CDR3 consists of 14 residues. Trimming pared 4 bases from V and 3 bases from J, leaving 8 bases between. CDR3 in amino acids: CATSELADTGELFF. For the CDR3, the DNA is TGTGCCACCAGTGAATTAGCCGACACCGGGGAGCTGTTTTTT.

The chain is built from TRBV7-2 and TRBJ1-2; 8 bases are shared with TRBD1. The CDR3 totals 11 residues. From germline, CDR1 is SGHTA and CDR2 FQGNSA. The CDR3 region has the DNA TGTGCTTGGAGGACAGGGCCTCGCTACACCTTC. It encodes CAWRTGPRYTF.